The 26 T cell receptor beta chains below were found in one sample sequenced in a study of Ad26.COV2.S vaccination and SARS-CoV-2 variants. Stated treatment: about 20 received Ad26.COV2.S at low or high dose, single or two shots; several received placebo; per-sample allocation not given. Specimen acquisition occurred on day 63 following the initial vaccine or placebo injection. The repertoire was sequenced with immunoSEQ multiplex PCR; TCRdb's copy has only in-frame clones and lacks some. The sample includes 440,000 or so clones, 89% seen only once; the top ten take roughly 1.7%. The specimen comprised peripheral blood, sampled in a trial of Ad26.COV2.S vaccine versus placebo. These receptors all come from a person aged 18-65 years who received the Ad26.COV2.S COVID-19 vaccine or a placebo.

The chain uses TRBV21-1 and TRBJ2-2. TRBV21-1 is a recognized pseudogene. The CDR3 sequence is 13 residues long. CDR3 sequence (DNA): TGTGCCACCTTAAGACGGAACACCGGGGAGCTGTTTTTT. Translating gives CATLRRNTGELFF.

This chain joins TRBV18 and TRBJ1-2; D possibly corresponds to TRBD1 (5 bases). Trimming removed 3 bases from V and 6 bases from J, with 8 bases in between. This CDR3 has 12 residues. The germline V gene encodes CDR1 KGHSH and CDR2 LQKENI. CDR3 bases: TGTGCCAGCTCACCGTGGGGGGATGGCTACACCTTC. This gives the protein CASSPWGDGYTF.

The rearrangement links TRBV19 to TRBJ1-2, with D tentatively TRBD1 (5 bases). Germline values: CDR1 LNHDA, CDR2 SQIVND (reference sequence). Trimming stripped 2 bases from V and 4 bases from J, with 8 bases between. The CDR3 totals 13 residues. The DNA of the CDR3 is TGTGCCAGTAGTATATCAGGGATCTATGGCTACACCTTC. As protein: CASSISGIYGYTF.

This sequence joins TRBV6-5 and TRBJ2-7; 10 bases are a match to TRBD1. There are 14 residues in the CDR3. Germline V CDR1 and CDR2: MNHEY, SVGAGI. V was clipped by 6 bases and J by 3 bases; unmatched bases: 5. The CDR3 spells CASSHRTGGYEQYF. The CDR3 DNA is TGTGCCAGCAGCCACAGGACAGGGGGCTACGAGCAGTACTTC.

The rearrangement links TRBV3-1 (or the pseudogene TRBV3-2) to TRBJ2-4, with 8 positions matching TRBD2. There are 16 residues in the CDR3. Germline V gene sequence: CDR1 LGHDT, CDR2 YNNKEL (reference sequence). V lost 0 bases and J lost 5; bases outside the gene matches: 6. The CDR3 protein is CASSQEWLAGENIQYF. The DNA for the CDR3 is TGTGCCAGCAGCCAAGAGTGGCTAGCGGGCGAAAACATTCAGTACTTC.

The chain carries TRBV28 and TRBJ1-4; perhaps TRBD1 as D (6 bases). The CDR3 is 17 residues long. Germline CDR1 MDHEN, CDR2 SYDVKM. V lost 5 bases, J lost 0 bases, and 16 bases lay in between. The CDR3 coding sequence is TGTGCCAGCAGTCCACCACAGGGCGAAGCAACTAATGAAAAACTGTTTTTT. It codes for CASSPPQGEATNEKLFF.

The CDR3 region has the DNA TGTGCCAGTAGTATAGTTACAGGACCTGAAGCTTTCTTT. This encodes CASSIVTGPEAFF. V usage is TRBV19 and J usage is TRBJ1-1; possible D gene TRBD1, 5 bases. Trimming pared 1 base from V and 6 bases from J, leaving 9 bases between. The germline CDR1 and CDR2 sequences are LNHDA and SQIVND (reference sequence). There are 13 residues in the CDR3.

CDR3 sequence reads: CASSGGSEQYF. CDR3 bases: TGCGCCAGCAGCGGCGGGAGCGAGCAGTACTTC. The chain combines TRBV5-1 with TRBJ2-7, with TRBD2 matching over 7 bases. Germline trimming cut 4 bases from V and 6 bases from J; bases unmatched to any gene: 1. CDR1 SGHRS and CDR2 YFSETQ come from the germline V gene. The length of the CDR3 is 11 residues. Complete variable domain (other parts from reference TRBV5-1 and TRBJ2-7): KAGVTQTPRYLIKTRGQQVTLSCSPISGHRSVSWYQQTPGQGLQFLFEYFSETQRNKGNFPGRFSGRQFSNSRSEMNVSTLELGDSALYLCASSGGSEQYFGPGTRLTVT.

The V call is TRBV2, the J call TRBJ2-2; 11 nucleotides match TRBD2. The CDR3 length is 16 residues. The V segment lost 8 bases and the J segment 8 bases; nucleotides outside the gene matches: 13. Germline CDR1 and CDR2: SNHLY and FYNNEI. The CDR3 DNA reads TGTGCCAGCCTCGACGAGCTAGCGGGGGGCATGGGGGAGCTGTTTTTT. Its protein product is CASLDELAGGMGELFF. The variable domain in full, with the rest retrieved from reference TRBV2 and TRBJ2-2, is EPEVTQTPSHQVTQMGQEVILRCVPISNHLYFYWYRQILGQKVEFLVSFYNNEISEKSEIFDDQFSVERPDGSNFTLKIRSTKLEDSAMYFCASLDELAGGMGELFFGEGSRLTVL.

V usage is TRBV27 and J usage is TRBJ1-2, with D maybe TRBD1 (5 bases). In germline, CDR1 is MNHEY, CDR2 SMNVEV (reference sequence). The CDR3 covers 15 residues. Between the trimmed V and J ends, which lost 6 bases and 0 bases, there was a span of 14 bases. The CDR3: CASSPRGGANYGYTF. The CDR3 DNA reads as TGTGCCAGCAGCCCCCGGGGCGGGGCTAACTATGGCTACACCTTC.

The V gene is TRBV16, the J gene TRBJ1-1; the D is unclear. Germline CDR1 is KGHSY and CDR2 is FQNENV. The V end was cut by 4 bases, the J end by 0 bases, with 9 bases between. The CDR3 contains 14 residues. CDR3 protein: CASSPQTVNTEAFF. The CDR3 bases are TGTGCCAGCAGCCCTCAGACGGTGAACACTGAAGCTTTCTTT. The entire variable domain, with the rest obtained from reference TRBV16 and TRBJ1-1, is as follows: GEEVAQTPKHLVRGEGQKAKLYCAPIKGHSYVFWYQQVLKNEFKFLISFQNENVFDETGMPKERFSAKCLPNSPCSLEIQATKLEDSAVYFCASSPQTVNTEAFFGQGTRLTVV.

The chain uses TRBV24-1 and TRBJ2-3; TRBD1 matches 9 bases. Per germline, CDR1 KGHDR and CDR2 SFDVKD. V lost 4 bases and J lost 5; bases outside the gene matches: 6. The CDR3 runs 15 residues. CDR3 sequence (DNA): TGTGCCACCAGTGAACCGGGACAGGGATTAGATACGCAGTATTTT. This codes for CATSEPGQGLDTQYF.

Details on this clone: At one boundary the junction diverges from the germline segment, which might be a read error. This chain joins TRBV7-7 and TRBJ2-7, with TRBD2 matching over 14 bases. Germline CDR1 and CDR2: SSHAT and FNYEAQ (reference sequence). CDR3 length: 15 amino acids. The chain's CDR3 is CASSPTSGRETEQYF. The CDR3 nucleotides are TGTGCTAGCAGCCCGACTAGCGGGAGGGAGACCGAGCAGTACTTC.

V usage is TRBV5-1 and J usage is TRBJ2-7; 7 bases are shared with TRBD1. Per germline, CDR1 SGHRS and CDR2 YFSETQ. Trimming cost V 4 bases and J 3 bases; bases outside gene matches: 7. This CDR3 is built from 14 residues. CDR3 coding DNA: TGCGCCAGCAGCCACGGACAGGAACACTACGAGCAGTACTTC. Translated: CASSHGQEHYEQYF.

CDR3: CASSLGLAGGTTDTQYF. The CDR3 DNA sequence: TGTGCCAGCAGCTTAGGACTAGCGGGAGGGACCACAGATACGCAGTATTTT. This chain joins TRBV7-9 and TRBJ2-3; 14 nucleotides match TRBD2. Germline assignment: CDR1 SEHNR and CDR2 FQNEAQ (reference sequence). This CDR3 has 17 amino acids. The trim removed 1 base at V and 2 bases at J, leaving 2 bases unmatched. The full variable domain, its missing parts supplied by reference TRBV7-9 and TRBJ2-3, is DTGVSQNPRHKITKRGQNVTFRCDPISEHNRLYWYRQTLGQGPEFLTYFQNEAQLEKSRLLSDRFSAERPKGSFSTLEIQRTEQGDSAMYLCASSLGLAGGTTDTQYFGPGTRLTVL.

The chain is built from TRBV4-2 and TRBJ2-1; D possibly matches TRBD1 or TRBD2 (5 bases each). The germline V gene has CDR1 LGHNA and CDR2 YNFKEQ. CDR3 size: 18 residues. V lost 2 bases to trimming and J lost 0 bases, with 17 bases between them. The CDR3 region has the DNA TGTGCCAGCAGCCAATCTCTCTACGGGACGAGCTCCTACAATGAGCAGTTCTTC. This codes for CASSQSLYGTSSYNEQFF.

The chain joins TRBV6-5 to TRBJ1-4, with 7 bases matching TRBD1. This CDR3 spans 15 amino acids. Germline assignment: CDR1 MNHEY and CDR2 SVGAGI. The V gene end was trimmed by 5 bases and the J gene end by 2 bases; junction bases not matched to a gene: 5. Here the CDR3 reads CASSTFRGTNEKLFF. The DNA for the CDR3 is TGTGCCAGCAGTACGTTCAGGGGGACTAATGAAAAACTGTTTTTT.

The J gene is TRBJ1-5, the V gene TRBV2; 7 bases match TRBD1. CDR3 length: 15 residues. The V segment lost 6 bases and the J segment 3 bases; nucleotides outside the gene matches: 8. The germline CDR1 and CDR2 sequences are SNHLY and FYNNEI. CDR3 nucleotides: TGTGCCAGCAGCTCCTTGACAGGGACCAATCAGCCCCAGCATTTT. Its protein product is CASSSLTGTNQPQHF.

CDR3 nucleotides: TGCGCCAGCAGCCAAGGGGACAGGGACGTTGAAAAACTGTTTTTT. It yields the protein CASSQGDRDVEKLFF. This sequence joins TRBV4-3 and TRBJ1-4; 9 positions agree with TRBD1. CDR1 is LGHNA and CDR2 is YSLEER in the germline V gene. J gave up 7 bases and V 1 base, and 4 bases lay outside the gene matches. The CDR3 is 15 amino acids.

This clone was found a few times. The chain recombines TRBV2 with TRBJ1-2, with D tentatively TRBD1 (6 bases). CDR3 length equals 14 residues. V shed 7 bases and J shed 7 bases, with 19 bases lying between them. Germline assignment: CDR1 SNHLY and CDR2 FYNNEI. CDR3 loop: CASTGTFFSFGYTF. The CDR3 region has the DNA TGTGCCAGCACCGGGACATTCTTTTCCTTTGGCTACACCTTC.

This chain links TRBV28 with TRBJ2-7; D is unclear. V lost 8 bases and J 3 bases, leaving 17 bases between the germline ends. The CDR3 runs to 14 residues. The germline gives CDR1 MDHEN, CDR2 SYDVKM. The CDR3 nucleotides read TGTGCCAGCGGCAACGACTTCTCTCTCTACGAGCAGTACTTC. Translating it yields CASGNDFSLYEQYF.

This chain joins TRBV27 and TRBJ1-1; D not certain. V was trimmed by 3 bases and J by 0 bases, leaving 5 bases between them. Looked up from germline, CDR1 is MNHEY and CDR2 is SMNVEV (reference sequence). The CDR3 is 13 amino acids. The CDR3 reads CASSLQVNTEAFF. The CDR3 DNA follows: TGTGCCAGCAGTTTGCAGGTGAACACTGAAGCTTTCTTT.

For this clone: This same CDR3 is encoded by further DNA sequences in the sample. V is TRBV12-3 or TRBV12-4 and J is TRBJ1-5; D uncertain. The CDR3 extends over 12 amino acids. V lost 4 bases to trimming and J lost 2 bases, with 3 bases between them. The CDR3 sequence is CASSSGNQPQHF. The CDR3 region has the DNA TGTGCCAGCAGTTCCGGCAATCAGCCCCAGCATTTT.

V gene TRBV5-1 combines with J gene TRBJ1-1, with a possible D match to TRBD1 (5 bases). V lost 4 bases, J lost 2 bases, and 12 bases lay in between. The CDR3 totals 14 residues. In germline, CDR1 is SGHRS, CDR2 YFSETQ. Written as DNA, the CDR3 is TGCGCCAGCAGCACGTGGGGGTCAAACACTGAAGCTTTCTTT. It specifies CASSTWGSNTEAFF.

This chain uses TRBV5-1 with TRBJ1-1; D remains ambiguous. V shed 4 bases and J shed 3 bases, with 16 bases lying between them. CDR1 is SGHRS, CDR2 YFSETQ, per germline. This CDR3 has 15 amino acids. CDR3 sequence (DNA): TGCGCCAGCAGCCTGACGGGTCCCGCGCACACTGAAGCTTTCTTT. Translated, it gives CASSLTGPAHTEAFF.

The CDR3 loop is CASSLTFGSDTGELFF. DNA of the CDR3: TGTGCCAGCAGCTTAACGTTCGGGAGCGACACCGGGGAGCTGTTTTTT. The gene calls are TRBV7-3 and TRBJ2-2, with D perhaps matching TRBD2 (6 bases). The germline V gene has CDR1 SGHTA and CDR2 FQGTGA. V was trimmed by 0 bases and J by 3 bases, leaving 11 bases between them. The CDR3 consists of 16 residues.